This TCR beta chain derives from a study of cytomegalovirus exposure and HLA in healthy donors. V shed 7 bases, J shed 6 bases, and the junction held 9 bases outside the gene matches. CDR1 MNHEY and CDR2 SMNVEV come from the germline V gene (reference sequence). This CDR3 is 14 amino acids long. The study, taken as a whole, reports: Through in vitro validation, a few CMV-associated chains were shown to be specific for CMV antigens.

Note on this clone: The antigen is unknown.

PCR involved 60 Vbeta and 13 Jbeta primers. Produced via immunoSEQ multiplex PCR; TCRdb's table is partial and in-frame only. The data hold tens of thousands of clones, with roughly 66% observed a single time. The sequence was obtained from a man in his thirties or forties in good health and CMV-seronegative. Specimen: PBMCs. This chain connects TRBV27 to TRBJ1-1, with 9 bases matching TRBD1. CDR3: CASTQTQGAAEAFF. The CDR3 DNA follows: TGTGCCAGCACTCAAACACAGGGGGCGGCTGAAGCTTTCTTT.